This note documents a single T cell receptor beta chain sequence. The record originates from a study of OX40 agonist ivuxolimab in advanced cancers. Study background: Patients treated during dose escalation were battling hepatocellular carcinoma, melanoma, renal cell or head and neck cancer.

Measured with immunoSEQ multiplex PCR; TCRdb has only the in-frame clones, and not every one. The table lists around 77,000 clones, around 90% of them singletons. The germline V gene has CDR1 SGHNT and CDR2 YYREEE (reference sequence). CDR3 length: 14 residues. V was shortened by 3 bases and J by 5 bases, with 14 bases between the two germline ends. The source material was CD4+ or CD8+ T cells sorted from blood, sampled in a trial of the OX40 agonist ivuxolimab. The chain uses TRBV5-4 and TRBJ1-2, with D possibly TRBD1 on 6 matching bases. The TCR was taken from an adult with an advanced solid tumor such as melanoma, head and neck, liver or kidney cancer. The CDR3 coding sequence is TGTGCCAGCAGCTCCCTGGACAGCCCATATGGCTACACCTTC. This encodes CASSSLDSPYGYTF.